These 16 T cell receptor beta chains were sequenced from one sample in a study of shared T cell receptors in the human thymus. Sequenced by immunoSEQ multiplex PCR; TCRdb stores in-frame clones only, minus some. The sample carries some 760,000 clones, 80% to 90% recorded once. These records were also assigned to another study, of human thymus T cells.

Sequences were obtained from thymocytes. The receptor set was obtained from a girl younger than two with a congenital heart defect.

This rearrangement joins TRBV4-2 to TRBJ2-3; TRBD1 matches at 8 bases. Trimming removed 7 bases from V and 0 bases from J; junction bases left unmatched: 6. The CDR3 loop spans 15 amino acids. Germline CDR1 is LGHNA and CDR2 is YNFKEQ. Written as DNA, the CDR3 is TGTGCCAGCACCCTCCGGGACAGGAGCACAGATACGCAGTATTTT. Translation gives CASTLRDRSTDTQYF.

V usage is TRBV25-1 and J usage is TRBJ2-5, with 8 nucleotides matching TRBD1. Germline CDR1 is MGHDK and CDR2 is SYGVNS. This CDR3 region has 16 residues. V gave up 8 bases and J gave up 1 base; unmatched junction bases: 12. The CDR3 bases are TGTGCCAGCCATGAACCACAAGACAGGGGCCAAGAGACCCAGTACTTC. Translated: CASHEPQDRGQETQYF.

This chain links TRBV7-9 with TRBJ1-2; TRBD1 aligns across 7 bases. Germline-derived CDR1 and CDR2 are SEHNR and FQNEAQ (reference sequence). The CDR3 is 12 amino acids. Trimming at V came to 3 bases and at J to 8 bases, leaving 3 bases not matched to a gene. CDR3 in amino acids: CASSFTGDGYTF. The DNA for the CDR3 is TGTGCCAGCAGCTTCACAGGGGACGGCTACACCTTC.

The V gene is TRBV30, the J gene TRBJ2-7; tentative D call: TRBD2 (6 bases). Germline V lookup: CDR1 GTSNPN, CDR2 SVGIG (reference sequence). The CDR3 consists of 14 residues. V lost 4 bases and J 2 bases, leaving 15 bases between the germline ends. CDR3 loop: CAWTSVGGPYEQYF. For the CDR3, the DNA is TGTGCCTGGACCTCGGTGGGAGGACCCTACGAGCAGTACTTC.

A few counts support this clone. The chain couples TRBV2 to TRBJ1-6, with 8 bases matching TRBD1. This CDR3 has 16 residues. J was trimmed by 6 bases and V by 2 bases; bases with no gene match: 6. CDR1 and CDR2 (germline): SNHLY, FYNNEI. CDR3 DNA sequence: TGTGCCAGCAGTGAACCTCCGGGACAGGTTAATTCACCCCTCCACTTT. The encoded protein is CASSEPPGQVNSPLHF.

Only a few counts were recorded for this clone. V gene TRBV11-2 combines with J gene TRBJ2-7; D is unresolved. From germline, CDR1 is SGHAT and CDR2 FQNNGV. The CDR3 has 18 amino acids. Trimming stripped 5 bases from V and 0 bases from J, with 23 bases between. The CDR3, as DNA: TGTGCCAGCAGCCCCCAGCGCTCCCGCCTATCCACCTCCTACGAGCAGTACTTC. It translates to CASSPQRSRLSTSYEQYF.

DNA for the CDR3: TGTGCCAGCACCGAGCGGAACTACGAGCAGTACTTC. Translated: CASTERNYEQYF. This chain uses TRBV25-1 with TRBJ2-7; a weak D match, TRBD2 (5 bases). Trimming removed 7 bases from V and 3 bases from J, with 10 bases in between. CDR1 and CDR2 from the germline V gene are MGHDK and SYGVNS. The CDR3 runs to 12 residues.

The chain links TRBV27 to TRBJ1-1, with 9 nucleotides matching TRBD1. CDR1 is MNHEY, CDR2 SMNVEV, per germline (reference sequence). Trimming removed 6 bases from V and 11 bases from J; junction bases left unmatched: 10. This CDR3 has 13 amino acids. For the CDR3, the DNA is TGTGCCAGCAGACCGACCGGGACAGGGATCGCTTTCTTT. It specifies CASRPTGTGIAFF.

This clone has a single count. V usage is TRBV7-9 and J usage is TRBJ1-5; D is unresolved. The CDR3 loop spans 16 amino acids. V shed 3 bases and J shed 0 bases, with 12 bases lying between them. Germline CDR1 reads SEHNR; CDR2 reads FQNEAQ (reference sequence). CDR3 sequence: CASSFMGDYSNQPQHF. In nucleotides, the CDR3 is TGTGCCAGCAGCTTTATGGGAGATTATAGCAATCAGCCCCAGCATTTT.

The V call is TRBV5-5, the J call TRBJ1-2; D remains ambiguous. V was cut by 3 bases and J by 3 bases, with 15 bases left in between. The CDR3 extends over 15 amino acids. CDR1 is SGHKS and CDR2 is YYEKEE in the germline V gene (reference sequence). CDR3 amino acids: CASSSGLREDYGYTF. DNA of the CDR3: TGTGCCAGCAGCTCCGGTCTCCGGGAGGACTATGGCTACACCTTC.

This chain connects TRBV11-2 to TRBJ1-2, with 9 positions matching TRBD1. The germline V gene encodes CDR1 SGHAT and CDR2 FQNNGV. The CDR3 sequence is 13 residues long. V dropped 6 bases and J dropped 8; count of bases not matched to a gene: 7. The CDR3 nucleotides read TGTGCCAGCAGAAAACAGGGGGCGGGGGGCTACACCTTC. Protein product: CASRKQGAGGYTF.

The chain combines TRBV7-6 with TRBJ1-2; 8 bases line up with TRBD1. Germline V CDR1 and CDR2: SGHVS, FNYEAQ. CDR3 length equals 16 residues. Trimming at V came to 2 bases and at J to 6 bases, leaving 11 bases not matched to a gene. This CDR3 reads CASSLRDRSLVHGYTF. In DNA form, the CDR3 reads TGTGCCAGCAGCTTACGGGACAGGTCTTTGGTTCATGGCTACACCTTC. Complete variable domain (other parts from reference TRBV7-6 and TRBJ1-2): GAGVSQSPRYKVTKRGQDVALRCDPISGHVSLYWYRQALGQGPEFLTYFNYEAQQDKSGLPNDRFSAERPEGSISTLTIQRTEQRDSAMYRCASSLRDRSLVHGYTFGSGTRLTVV.

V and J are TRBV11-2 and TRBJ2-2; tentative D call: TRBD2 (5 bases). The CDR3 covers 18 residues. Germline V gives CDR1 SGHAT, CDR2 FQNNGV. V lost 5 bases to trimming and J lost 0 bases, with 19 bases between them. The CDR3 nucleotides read TGTGCCAGCAGCCCAGAAGCGGAGGTCCGAACGAACACCGGGGAGCTGTTTTTT. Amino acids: CASSPEAEVRTNTGELFF.

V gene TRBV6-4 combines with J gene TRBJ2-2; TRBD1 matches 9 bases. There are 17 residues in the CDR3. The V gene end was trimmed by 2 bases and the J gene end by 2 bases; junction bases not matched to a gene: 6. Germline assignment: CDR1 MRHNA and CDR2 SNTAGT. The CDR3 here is CASSDGRGQGNTGELFF. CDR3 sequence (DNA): TGTGCCAGCAGTGACGGCAGGGGACAGGGAAACACCGGGGAGCTGTTTTTT.

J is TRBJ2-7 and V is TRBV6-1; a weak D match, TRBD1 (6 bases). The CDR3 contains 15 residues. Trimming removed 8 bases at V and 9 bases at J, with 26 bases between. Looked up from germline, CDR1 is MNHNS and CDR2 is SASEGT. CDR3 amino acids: CASRPWTAKVRGQYF. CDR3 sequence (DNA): TGTGCCAGCCGTCCCTGGACAGCAAAAGTACGAGGGCAGTACTTC.

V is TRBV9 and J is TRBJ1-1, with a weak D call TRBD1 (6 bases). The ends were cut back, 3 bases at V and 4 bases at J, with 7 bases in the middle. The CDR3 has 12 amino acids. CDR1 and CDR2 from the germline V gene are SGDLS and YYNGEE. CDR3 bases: TGTGCCAGCAGCGGGACAGTCACTGAAGCTTTCTTT. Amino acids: CASSGTVTEAFF.